One sample yielded the 30 T cell receptor beta chains listed below, sequenced in a study of blood T cells in healthy people across ages (dated by TCRdb to about 2015). Library preparation was by 5' RACE. Sequencing instrument: Illumina HiSeq 2500. A second PCR of 7 to 11 cycles was performed with a sample-barcoded 5' primer and a J-beta primer mix. TCRdb passed the public sequencing reads through fastp at Q25 and MiXCR, retaining productive beta sequences. Entries are consolidated by CDR3 protein sequence, retaining the most common genes and DNA. The sample table lists approximately 350,000 distinct CDR3 sequences, more than 45% of them with a count of one. The ten largest account for around 49% of the sample. Sequencing was carried out using blood. The receptors come from a man aged 55 to 70 in good health.

The chain has TRBV7-8 and TRBJ2-4; 8 bases are shared with TRBD1. The J call is doubtful: the DNA matches TRBJ2-7 better. The CDR3 has 13 amino acids. Germline values: CDR1 SGHVS, CDR2 FQNEAQ. CDR3 sequence reads: CASSSGQGREQYF. CDR3 nucleotides: TGTGCCAGCAGCTCAGGACAGGGACGCGAGCAGTACTTC.

V and J are TRBV7-9 and TRBJ1-5; D not resolved. Trimming shortened V by 5 bases and J by 5 bases, and 10 bases separated the two germline ends. The length of the CDR3 is 13 residues. CDR1 and CDR2 from the germline V gene are SEHNR and FQNEAQ (reference sequence). This CDR3 reads CASSKGVDQPQHF. CDR3 DNA: TGTGCCAGCAGCAAAGGTGTCGATCAGCCCCAGCATTTT.

V usage is TRBV5-1 and J usage is TRBJ2-1, with 11 bases that match TRBD2. This CDR3 has 13 residues. Per the germline V gene, CDR1 is SGHRS and CDR2 is YFSETQ. The J segment lost 7 bases and the V segment lost 6 bases, leaving 3 bases of the junction unmatched. CDR3 DNA sequence: TGCGCCAGCAATCTAGCGGGAGGTAATGAGCAGTTCTTC. Translated: CASNLAGGNEQFF.

The chain employs TRBV14 and TRBJ2-4; the D is unclear. Germline CDR1 is SGHDN and CDR2 is FVKESK. The ends were cut back, 1 base at V and 12 bases at J, with 16 bases in the middle. The length of the CDR3 is 14 residues. CDR3 nucleotide sequence: TGTGCCAGCAGCCAAGGGCAGACCGGGTGGGATCAGTACTTC. Translating it yields CASSQGQTGWDQYF.

CDR3 in DNA: TGCAGCGTTGAAGAGGTCCACAGGGGCACAGATACGCAGTATTTT. It yields the protein CSVEEVHRGTDTQYF. The rearrangement uses TRBV29-1 and TRBJ2-3; tentative D call: TRBD1 (6 bases). CDR3 length: 15 residues. Germline CDR1 SQVTM, CDR2 ANQGSEA. Trimming left V 0 bases short and J 1 base short, with 11 bases between.

The rearrangement joins TRBV7-9 to TRBJ2-1; D possibly uses TRBD1 or TRBD2 (5 bases each). The CDR3 is 15 residues long. Germline CDR1 and CDR2: SEHNR and FQNEAQ (reference sequence). V was shortened by 2 bases and J by 5 bases, with 13 bases between the two germline ends. This CDR3 reads CASSLRGQGHNEQFF. For the CDR3, the DNA is TGTGCCAGCAGCTTAAGAGGGCAGGGCCACAATGAGCAGTTCTTC.

V usage is TRBV4-3 and J usage is TRBJ1-2; possibly TRBD1 for D (5 bases). Germline CDR1 is LGHNA and CDR2 is YSLEER. The CDR3 covers 18 residues. Trimming took off 0 bases at V and 1 base at J, with 18 bases between the two ends. This CDR3 reads CASSQELIAGTINYGYTF. CDR3 nucleotides: TGCGCCAGCAGCCAAGAGCTTATTGCAGGGACCATTAACTATGGCTACACCTTC.

The V and J genes are TRBV27 and TRBJ1-2; TRBD1 might be the D (6 bases). The length of the CDR3 is 15 residues. Trimming removed 5 bases at V and 2 bases at J, with 15 bases between. Per the germline V gene, CDR1 is MNHEY and CDR2 is SMNVEV (reference sequence). CDR3: CASSPWTATNYGYTF. CDR3 nucleotide sequence: TGTGCCAGCAGTCCGTGGACAGCAACGAACTATGGCTACACCTTC.

The chain has TRBV4-3 and TRBJ1-1; the match to TRBD1 covers 8 bases. The ends lost 2 bases at V and 3 bases at J; junction bases unmatched: 8. Germline V CDR1 and CDR2: LGHNA, YSLEER. This CDR3 has 16 residues. The CDR3 loop reads CASSQSGQVRHTEAFF. The CDR3 region has the DNA TGCGCCAGCAGCCAATCGGGACAGGTTCGACACACTGAAGCTTTCTTT.

V and J are TRBV5-1 and TRBJ2-1; D is unclear. The V gene lost 5 bases and the J gene lost 0 bases, with 12 bases spanning the gap. This CDR3 has 15 residues. Germline CDR1 is SGHRS and CDR2 is YFSETQ. The CDR3 loop is CASSHQSGSYNEQFF. The CDR3 region has the DNA TGCGCCAGCAGTCACCAATCGGGCTCCTACAATGAGCAGTTCTTC.

This clonotype has only a few counts. J is TRBJ2-1 and V is TRBV11-2; D is possibly TRBD1 (6 bases). Trimming left V 1 base short and J 6 bases short, with 7 bases between. The CDR3 runs to 13 residues. Germline V gene lookup returns CDR1 SGHAT and CDR2 FQNNGV. CDR3: CASSLGQVNEQFF. Written as DNA, the CDR3 is TGTGCCAGCAGCTTAGGACAGGTCAATGAGCAGTTCTTC.

This clonotype was recorded a few times. The chain employs TRBV5-1 and TRBJ2-5; the D gene is possibly TRBD1 (6 bases). From germline, CDR1 is SGHRS and CDR2 YFSETQ. Trimming shortened V by 2 bases and J by 0 bases, and 11 bases separated the two germline ends. The CDR3 length is 15 residues. CDR3 amino acids: CASSLGQGYQETQYF. For the CDR3, the DNA is TGCGCCAGCAGCTTAGGGCAGGGGTACCAAGAGACCCAGTACTTC. The entire variable domain, with the rest obtained from reference TRBV5-1 and TRBJ2-5, is as follows: KAGVTQTPRYLIKTRGQQVTLSCSPISGHRSVSWYQQTPGQGLQFLFEYFSETQRNKGNFPGRFSGRQFSNSRSEMNVSTLELGDSALYLCASSLGQGYQETQYFGPGTRLLVL.

This chain links TRBV28 with TRBJ2-4; TRBD1 agrees at 9 bases. The CDR3 runs 16 residues. CDR1 is MDHEN and CDR2 is SYDVKM in the germline V gene. V lost 5 bases to trimming and J lost 3 bases; unmatched junction nucleotides: 8. The CDR3 DNA reads TGTGCCAGCAGTCCACAGGGGGCTCCTGGCAAAAACATTCAGTACTTC. Its translation is CASSPQGAPGKNIQYF.

This clonotype was picked up many times. V is TRBV6-5 and J is TRBJ1-2, with TRBD1 matching 7 bases. This CDR3 region has 14 residues. V was pared by 4 bases and J by 4 bases, with 6 bases of the junction left unmatched. Germline CDR1 and CDR2: MNHEY and SVGAGI. In DNA form, the CDR3 reads TGTGCCAGCAGTTCCGACAGGGCTCCCTATGGCTACACCTTC. Translated: CASSSDRAPYGYTF.

CDR3 nucleotide sequence: TGTGCCAGCAGTGTAGGGGCCCTGGGTGGCTACACCTTC. Its translation: CASSVGALGGYTF. The rearrangement uses TRBV25-1 and TRBJ1-2, with a tentative D call TRBD1 (5 bases). CDR3 length: 13 amino acids. V was cut by 4 bases and J by 7 bases, with 13 bases left in between. In germline, CDR1 is MGHDK, CDR2 SYGVNS.

Many counts were recorded for this clonotype. The chain links TRBV20-1 to TRBJ2-4; weak D call: TRBD2 (5 bases). Trimming took 6 bases from V and 3 from J, leaving 12 bases between them. The CDR3 is made up of 13 amino acids. Germline lookup yields CDR1 DFQATT and CDR2 SNEGSKA (reference sequence). DNA of the CDR3: TGCAGTGCCCTCGGTGGAGGCAAAAACATTCAGTACTTC. Protein: CSALGGGKNIQYF.

The table lists this clonotype with a few counts. V and J are TRBV4-3 and TRBJ2-5; 7 bases agree with TRBD2. The junction had 9 bases not matched to a gene; V was cut back by 4 bases and J by 4 bases. Per the germline V gene, CDR1 is LGHNA and CDR2 is YSLEER. This CDR3 comprises 15 residues. CDR3 sequence reads: CASSLGRGGTETQYF. CDR3 in DNA: TGCGCCAGCAGCCTCGGGCGCGGGGGTACAGAGACCCAGTACTTC.

Remarks on this clonotype: The junction differs from germline at one of its ends, possibly a read error. V is TRBV12-5 and J is TRBJ2-7; D is uncertain. The J call may be in error: the DNA end matches TRBJ2-5 better. The CDR3 consists of 11 residues. The V gene's germline CDR1 is LGHNT and CDR2 FRNRAP. The chain's CDR3 is CARGSYGTQYF. DNA for the CDR3: TGTGCTAGGGGTTCATATGGGACCCAGTACTTC.

The chain has TRBV5-1 and TRBJ1-2, with TRBD1 matching 7 bases. This CDR3 has 16 residues. Germline V gene lookup returns CDR1 SGHRS and CDR2 YFSETQ. The junction had 14 bases not matched to a gene; V was cut back by 3 bases and J by 6 bases. The CDR3 sequence is CASSSSTGQAGNGYTF. In DNA form, the CDR3 reads TGCGCCAGCAGCTCATCAACCGGACAGGCCGGCAATGGCTACACCTTC.

This clonotype has at least ten counts. This chain joins TRBV7-2 and TRBJ2-5; 8 nucleotides align to TRBD2. V was pared by 8 bases and J by 4 bases, with 9 bases of the junction left unmatched. Germline V lookup: CDR1 SGHTA, CDR2 FQGNSA. The CDR3 spans 14 residues. The CDR3 sequence is CASGTGSGGETQYF. The CDR3 DNA reads as TGTGCCAGCGGAACAGGGAGCGGGGGAGAGACCCAGTACTTC.

The V and J genes are TRBV28 and TRBJ1-1, with 7 bases that match TRBD1. Germline loops: CDR1 MDHEN, CDR2 SYDVKM. J gave up 1 base and V 6 bases, and 11 bases lay outside the gene matches. The CDR3 sequence is 16 residues long. CDR3 residues: CASRGGTALGNTEAFF. CDR3 sequence (DNA): TGTGCCAGCAGAGGGGGGACAGCCTTAGGGAACACTGAAGCTTTCTTT.

This clonotype has more than one count but fewer than ten. This chain uses TRBV29-1 with TRBJ2-7, with 10 bases lining up with TRBD2. V shed 6 bases, J shed 7 bases, and the junction held 3 bases outside the gene matches. The germline V gene has CDR1 SQVTM and CDR2 ANQGSEA. The CDR3 consists of 11 residues. The CDR3 sequence is CSVASGSEQYF. The CDR3 nucleotides are TGCAGCGTGGCTAGCGGGAGTGAGCAGTACTTC.

At least ten counts were recorded for this clonotype. This chain connects TRBV3-1 to TRBJ1-4; no definite D call. Germline V gene sequence: CDR1 LGHDT, CDR2 YNNKEL (reference sequence). Trimming took off 0 bases at V and 7 bases at J, with 12 bases between the two ends. The length of the CDR3 is 15 residues. CDR3 nucleotide sequence: TGTGCCAGCAGCCAAGATCCGGGTAGGAGTGAAAAACTGTTTTTT. It translates to CASSQDPGRSEKLFF.

The V gene is TRBV4-3, the J gene TRBJ2-7; weak D call: TRBD2 (5 bases). The CDR3 is 14 residues long. Deletions cut 3 bases from V and 1 base from J, with 10 bases between. The germline V gene has CDR1 LGHNA and CDR2 YSLEER. The CDR3 coding sequence is TGCGCCAGCAGCCAGGTGGGAGAGTCCTACGAGCAGTACTTC. As protein: CASSQVGESYEQYF.

The gene calls are TRBV7-2 and TRBJ2-4; the D gene is possibly TRBD2 (7 bases). Germline loops: CDR1 SGHTA, CDR2 FQGNSA. The CDR3 is made up of 16 amino acids. V lost 5 bases to trimming and J lost 9 bases, with 23 bases between them. This chain's CDR3 is CASSLGRGAVNPIQYF. The CDR3 DNA reads as TGTGCCAGCAGCCTTGGGAGGGGGGCCGTTAACCCCATTCAGTACTTC.

V and J are TRBV20-1 and TRBJ1-2, with 7 bases matching TRBD1. V trimming: 6 bases; J trimming: 5 bases; junction bases outside the gene matches: 9. Germline CDR1 is DFQATT and CDR2 is SNEGSKA (reference sequence). The CDR3 loop spans 13 amino acids. CDR3 amino acids: CSARIGGRYGYTF. CDR3 DNA sequence: TGCAGTGCCCGGATAGGGGGCCGGTATGGCTACACCTTC.

This chain links TRBV4-2 with TRBJ2-7; D tentatively reads TRBD1 or TRBD2 (5 bases each). The germline gives CDR1 LGHNA, CDR2 YNFKEQ. The V end was cut by 0 bases, the J end by 9 bases, with 21 bases between. The length of the CDR3 is 16 residues. The CDR3 DNA is TGTGCCAGCAGCCAAGATAATCAGCGGAAGGGGAATAGGCAGTACTTC. This codes for CASSQDNQRKGNRQYF.

V usage is TRBV30 and J usage is TRBJ1-2; D is uncertain. The CDR3 loop spans 12 amino acids. Germline V gives CDR1 GTSNPN, CDR2 SVGIG (reference sequence). Trimming left V 3 bases short and J 2 bases short, with 7 bases between. The CDR3 protein is CAWRLMNYGYTF. The CDR3 DNA sequence: TGTGCCTGGAGACTGATGAACTATGGCTACACCTTC.

This clonotype was detected many times. This chain connects TRBV7-2 to TRBJ2-7; 8 nucleotides match TRBD1. Per germline, CDR1 SGHTA and CDR2 FQGNSA. This CDR3 spans 13 amino acids. J gave up 6 bases and V 8 bases, and 9 bases lay outside the gene matches. The CDR3 DNA reads TGTGCCAGCCGGACAGGGAGTGGACTCGAGCAGTACTTC. This codes for CASRTGSGLEQYF.

This chain connects TRBV18 to TRBJ1-1, with TRBD1 as a possible D gene (6 bases). Between the trimmed V and J ends, which lost 0 bases and 3 bases, there was a span of 14 bases. Germline-derived CDR1 and CDR2 are KGHSH and LQKENI. The CDR3 length is 16 residues. In nucleotides, the CDR3 is TGTGCCAGCTCACCACCTGGGCCCCAGGGGTACACTGAAGCTTTCTTT. It yields the protein CASSPPGPQGYTEAFF.